This is a list of T cell receptor beta chains from one sample in a study of blood T cell repertoires in COVID-19. Produced via immunoSEQ multiplex PCR; TCRdb's table is partial and in-frame only. This table holds about 67,000 clones, 70% to 90% found once. Material: peripheral blood. These receptors all come from a woman aged 60-75 years with acute or convalescent COVID-19. CDR3s include the opening cysteine and the closing phenylalanine or tryptophan. The D gene is left open where the match is weak. Part of the rows lack a size; the others show once, few, many or a class for expanded clones.

v_call,clone_size,j_call,cdr3_length,d_call,cdr3_nt,cdr3_aa
TRBV18,once,TRBJ1-2,16,TRBD1,TGTGCCAGCTCCCCCGTCGGCAGGGGGCCGGGATATGGCTACACCTTC,CASSPVGRGPGYGYTF
TRBV6-6,.,TRBJ1-2,13,.,TGTGCCAGCAGAAAGATATTCAGGGATGGCTACACCTTC,CASRKIFRDGYTF
TRBV19,.,TRBJ2-1,12,.,TGTGCCAGTAGTATCGGAGACAGGAAGCAGTTCTTC,CASSIGDRKQFF
TRBV7-2,.,TRBJ1-5,12,.,TGTGCCAGCCGGTACGGTAATCAGCCCCAGCATTTT,CASRYGNQPQHF
TRBV5-1,.,TRBJ1-5,15,TRBD1,TGCGCCAGCAGCAATACAGGGGGCGAGGATCAGCCCCAGCATTTT,CASSNTGGEDQPQHF
TRBV27,.,TRBJ1-4,15,.,TGTGCCAGCAGTTCCTGGGGGAGAGGGGGAGAAAAACTGTTTTTT,CASSSWGRGGEKLFF
TRBV11-1,.,TRBJ2-3,16,TRBD1,TGTGCCAGCAGCTCAAGAAGGGGACAGGGAACAGATACGCAGTATTTT,CASSSRRGQGTDTQYF
TRBV5-1,.,TRBJ2-5,15,.,TGCGCCAGCAGCCCCGGGACACAGGACCAAGAGACCCAGTACTTC,CASSPGTQDQETQYF
TRBV2,.,TRBJ1-2,16,TRBD1,TGTGCCAGCAGTGACAATTCTGACAGGGAGGACTATGGCTACACCTTC,CASSDNSDREDYGYTF
TRBV6-2/TRBV6-3,.,TRBJ1-2,13,TRBD1,TGTGCCAGCAGTCCAAACAGGGGCTATGGCTACACCTTC,CASSPNRGYGYTF
TRBV5-5,.,TRBJ2-5,13,.,TGTGCCAGCAGCTTCCAGAACCAAGAGACCCAGTACTTC,CASSFQNQETQYF
TRBV7-2,.,TRBJ1-1,16,.,TGTGCCAGCAGCTTAGCCCTATGGGGCATGAACACTGAAGCTTTCTTT,CASSLALWGMNTEAFF
TRBV19,once,TRBJ1-5,13,.,TGTGCCAGTAGTACTCCAGGAAATCAGCCCCAGCATTTT,CASSTPGNQPQHF
TRBV5-1,.,TRBJ2-5,17,TRBD2,TGCGCCAGCAGCTTGTCGAGACTAGCGGACTACCAAGAGACCCAGTACTTC,CASSLSRLADYQETQYF
TRBV5-5,.,TRBJ2-3,16,.,TGTGCCAGCAGCTGGGGGGACTCCTCTGGCACAGATACGCAGTATTTT,CASSWGDSSGTDTQYF
TRBV4-1,.,TRBJ1-1,14,.,TGCGCCAGCAGCGCCGACTCGCCTAACACTGAAGCTTTCTTT,CASSADSPNTEAFF
TRBV15,.,TRBJ1-1,13,.,TGTGCCACCAGCAGAGATCAGAACACTGAAGCTTTCTTT,CATSRDQNTEAFF
TRBV19,.,TRBJ2-1,13,.,TGTGCCAGTAGTATGGGACACAGCAATGAGCAGTTCTTC,CASSMGHSNEQFF
TRBV6-2/TRBV6-3,.,TRBJ1-5,17,TRBD1,TGTGCCAGCAGCTATAGGACAGGGGGGATAAGGAATCAGCCCCAGCATTTT,CASSYRTGGIRNQPQHF
TRBV11-2,.,TRBJ1-6,16,.,TGTGCCAGCAGCTTAGTAAGCGGGGGGGCGGATTCACCCCTCCACTTT,CASSLVSGGADSPLHF
TRBV3-1/TRBV3-2,.,TRBJ2-3,14,TRBD2,TGTGCCAGCAGGACTAGCGGGGGGGCGGATACGCAGTATTTT,CASRTSGGADTQYF
TRBV7-9,.,TRBJ2-5,14,.,TGTGCCAGCAGCTTAGCCGAGTACCAAGAGACCCAGTACTTC,CASSLAEYQETQYF
TRBV4-3,.,TRBJ2-4,17,TRBD2,TGCGCCAGCAGCCAAGATCTGGCAAGCGGGAGGCGGAACATTCAGTACTTC,CASSQDLASGRRNIQYF
TRBV7-8,.,TRBJ2-4,13,TRBD1,TGTGCCAGCAGCTCCGACAGGGAAAACATTCAGTACTTC,CASSSDRENIQYF
TRBV19,.,TRBJ1-3,15,.,TGTGCCACTACTCTGGATAGGGGGATCGGAAACACCATATATTTT,CATTLDRGIGNTIYF
TRBV18,.,TRBJ1-4,12,.,TGTGCCAGCTCAAAACAGGGCTCAAAACTGTTTTTT,CASSKQGSKLFF
TRBV5-6,.,TRBJ2-1,15,.,TGTGCCAGCAGCCCCGAGCCTACCAGAGGCAATGAGCAGTTCTTC,CASSPEPTRGNEQFF
TRBV11-2,.,TRBJ2-5,15,TRBD2,TGTGCCAGCAGCACTCGGACTAGCTCCCAAGAGACCCAGTACTTC,CASSTRTSSQETQYF
TRBV9,once,TRBJ1-5,16,.,TGTGCCAGCAGCCCCCACCCAGGAGGGAGCAATCAGCCCCAGCATTTT,CASSPHPGGSNQPQHF
TRBV3-1/TRBV3-2,.,TRBJ2-2,13,.,TGTGCCAGCAGCCCAGGAAGGACCGGGGAGCTGTTTTTT,CASSPGRTGELFF
TRBV28,.,TRBJ1-4,12,.,TGTGCCAGCAGTTTAATCGGTAAAAAACTGTTTTTT,CASSLIGKKLFF
TRBV7-9,.,TRBJ2-1,14,TRBD1,TGTGCCAGCAGCCCCTGGGACAGGGGCAATGAGCAGTTCTTC,CASSPWDRGNEQFF
TRBV7-3,.,TRBJ2-3,15,TRBD1,TGTGCCAGCAGCTTAAACCCCACGAACAGGGGTACGCAGTATTTT,CASSLNPTNRGTQYF
TRBV18,.,TRBJ1-2,13,.,TGTGCCAGCTCACCACGGGGGGACTATGGCTACACCTTC,CASSPRGDYGYTF
TRBV30,.,TRBJ2-3,13,.,TGTGCCTGGAGTGTAGGACAGCGGGATACGCAGTATTTT,CAWSVGQRDTQYF
TRBV11-2,.,TRBJ1-6,14,.,TGTGCCAGCAGCGGCGGGGACTATAATTCACCCCTCCACTTT,CASSGGDYNSPLHF
TRBV10-3,.,TRBJ1-2,15,.,TGTGCCATCAGTGAGTCGACCAGGGTTACTTATGGCTACACCTTC,CAISESTRVTYGYTF
TRBV4-2,.,TRBJ2-7,13,.,TGTGCCAGCAGTCCGCCACGGGCGGGTGGCCAGTACTTC,CASSPPRAGGQYF
TRBV18,.,TRBJ1-5,14,.,TGTGCCAGCTCACCAGCCTTAAGGGAGCAGCCCCAGCATTTT,CASSPALREQPQHF
TRBV2,.,TRBJ1-2,14,.,TGTGCCAGCAGTGCAGGGCCCCCTAACTATGGCTACACCTTC,CASSAGPPNYGYTF
TRBV10-3,.,TRBJ1-2,13,.,TGTGCCATCAGTTCCGACGGGGATAGTGGCTACACCTTC,CAISSDGDSGYTF
TRBV5-1,.,TRBJ1-1,14,TRBD1,TGCGCCAGCAGCTTAGGGACAGCGAACACTGAAGCTTTCTTT,CASSLGTANTEAFF
TRBV25-1,.,TRBJ1-6,16,.,TGTGCCAGCAGTGATTTACAGGATTGGGGAGGTTCACCCCTCCACTTT,CASSDLQDWGGSPLHF
TRBV24-1,.,TRBJ1-2,14,TRBD1,TGTGCCACCAGTGATCAGGGACAGGGCTATGGCTACACCTTC,CATSDQGQGYGYTF
TRBV18,.,TRBJ1-1,15,.,TGTGCCAGCTCACCACCGGACAGAGCGAACACTGAAGCTTTCTTT,CASSPPDRANTEAFF
TRBV2,.,TRBJ1-3,17,.,TGTGCCAGCAGTGCTAGTGGAGGAGGGACCTTCGGAAACACCATATATTTT,CASSASGGGTFGNTIYF
TRBV9,.,TRBJ2-2,15,.,TGTGCCAGCAGCGTAGATGGGGCAGGCACCGGGGAGCTGTTTTTT,CASSVDGAGTGELFF
TRBV6-5,.,TRBJ2-3,15,TRBD2,TGTGCCAGCAGCAGGGGACTAGCGGGAGGAGATACGCAGTATTTT,CASSRGLAGGDTQYF
TRBV19,.,TRBJ2-3,16,TRBD2,TGTGCCAGTAGTTCACCGACTAGCGGGAGACCAGATACGCAGTATTTT,CASSSPTSGRPDTQYF
TRBV5-1,.,TRBJ1-5,13,.,TGCGCCAGCAGCTTACAGGGAACCCAGCCCCAGCATTTT,CASSLQGTQPQHF
TRBV10-1,.,TRBJ1-5,12,.,TGCGCCAGTTCAAATAGTGATCAGCCCCAGCATTTT,CASSNSDQPQHF
TRBV7-2,.,TRBJ1-1,14,.,TGTGCCAGCAGCCGTGGGGGGGCAGGGCGTGAAGCTTTCTTT,CASSRGGAGREAFF
TRBV11-1,.,TRBJ1-1,13,TRBD1,TGTGCCAGCAGCTTAGCGGGACAGGGTGAAGCTTTCTTT,CASSLAGQGEAFF
TRBV7-3,.,TRBJ2-3,17,TRBD1,TGTGCCAGCAGCCCTGATACAGGGGGGACGAGCACAGATACGCAGTATTTT,CASSPDTGGTSTDTQYF
TRBV27,.,TRBJ2-1,15,TRBD2,TGTGCCAGCAGTTACCATAGCGGGGCCTACAATGAGCAGTTCTTC,CASSYHSGAYNEQFF
TRBV5-1,.,TRBJ1-6,16,.,TGCGCCAGCAGCTTGGCAGGACAACGGTATAATTCACCCCTCCACTTT,CASSLAGQRYNSPLHF
TRBV6-1,.,TRBJ2-1,15,TRBD1,TGTGCCAGCAGTGAGAGGACAGGGTTCGCCAATGAGCAGTTCTTC,CASSERTGFANEQFF
TRBV24-1,.,TRBJ2-2,15,TRBD1,TGTGCCACCAGTGATCCGACAGGGGGCCTCGGGGAGCTGTTTTTT,CATSDPTGGLGELFF
TRBV2,few,TRBJ1-5,14,.,TGTGCCAGCAGGAATACGGGTCCCAATCAGCCCCAGCATTTT,CASRNTGPNQPQHF
TRBV9,once,TRBJ2-2,15,TRBD2,TGTGCCAGCAGGGGCGGGAGGCTGAACACCGGGGAGCTGTTTTTT,CASRGGRLNTGELFF